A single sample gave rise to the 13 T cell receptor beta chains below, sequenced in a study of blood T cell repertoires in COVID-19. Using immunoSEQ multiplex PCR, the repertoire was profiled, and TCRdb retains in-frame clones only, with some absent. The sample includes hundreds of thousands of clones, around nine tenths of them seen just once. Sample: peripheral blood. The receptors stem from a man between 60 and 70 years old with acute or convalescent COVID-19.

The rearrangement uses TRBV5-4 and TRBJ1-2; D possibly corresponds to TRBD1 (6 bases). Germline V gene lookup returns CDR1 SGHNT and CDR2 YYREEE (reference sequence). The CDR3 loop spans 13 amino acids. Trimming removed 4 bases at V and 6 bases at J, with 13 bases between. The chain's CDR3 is CASSQTGTHGYTF. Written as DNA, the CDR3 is TGTGCCAGCAGCCAAACAGGGACCCATGGCTACACCTTC. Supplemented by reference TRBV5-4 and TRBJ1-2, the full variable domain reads ETGVTQSPTHLIKTRGQQVTLRCSSQSGHNTVSWYQQALGQGPQFIFQYYREEENGRGNFPPRFSGLQFPNYSSELNVNALELDDSALYLCASSQTGTHGYTFGSGTRLTVV.

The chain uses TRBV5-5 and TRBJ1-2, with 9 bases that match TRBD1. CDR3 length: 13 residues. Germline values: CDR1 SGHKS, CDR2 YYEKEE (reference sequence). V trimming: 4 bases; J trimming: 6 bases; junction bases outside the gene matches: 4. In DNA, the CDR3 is TGTGCCAGCAGCCACACAGGGGGCGATGGCTACACCTTC. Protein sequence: CASSHTGGDGYTF.

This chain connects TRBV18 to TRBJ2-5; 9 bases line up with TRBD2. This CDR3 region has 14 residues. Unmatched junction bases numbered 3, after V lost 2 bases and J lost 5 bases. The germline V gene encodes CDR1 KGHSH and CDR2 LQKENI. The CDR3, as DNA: TGTGCCAGCTCACCAGGCGGGGGGGCTGAGACCCAGTACTTC. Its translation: CASSPGGGAETQYF.

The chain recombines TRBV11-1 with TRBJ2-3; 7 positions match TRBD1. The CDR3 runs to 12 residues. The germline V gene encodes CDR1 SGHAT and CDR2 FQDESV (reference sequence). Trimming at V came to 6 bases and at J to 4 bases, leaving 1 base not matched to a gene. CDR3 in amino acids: CASRQGPDTQYF. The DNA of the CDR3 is TGTGCCAGCAGACAGGGGCCAGATACGCAGTATTTT.

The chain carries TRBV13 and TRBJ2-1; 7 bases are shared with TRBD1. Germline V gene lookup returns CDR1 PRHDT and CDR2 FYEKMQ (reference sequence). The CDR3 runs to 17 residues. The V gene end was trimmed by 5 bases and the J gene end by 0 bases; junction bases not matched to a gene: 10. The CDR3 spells CASSPRQGMSSYNEQFF. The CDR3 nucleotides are TGTGCCAGCAGCCCGCGACAGGGAATGAGCTCCTACAATGAGCAGTTCTTC.

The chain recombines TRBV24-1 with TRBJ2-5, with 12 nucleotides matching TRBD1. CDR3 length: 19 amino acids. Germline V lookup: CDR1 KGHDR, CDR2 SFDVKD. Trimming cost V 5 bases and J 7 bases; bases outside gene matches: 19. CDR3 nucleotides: TGTGCCACCAGTGGGGGGACAGGGGGCGTTTGGCCACCCAATGGGACCCAGTACTTC. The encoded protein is CATSGGTGGVWPPNGTQYF.

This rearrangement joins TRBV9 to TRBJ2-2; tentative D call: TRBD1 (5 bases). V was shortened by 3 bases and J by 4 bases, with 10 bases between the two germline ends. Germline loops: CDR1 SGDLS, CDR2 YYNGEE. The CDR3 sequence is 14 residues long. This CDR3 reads CASSGVRGTGELFF. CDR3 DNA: TGTGCCAGCAGCGGGGTAAGGGGCACCGGGGAGCTGTTTTTT.

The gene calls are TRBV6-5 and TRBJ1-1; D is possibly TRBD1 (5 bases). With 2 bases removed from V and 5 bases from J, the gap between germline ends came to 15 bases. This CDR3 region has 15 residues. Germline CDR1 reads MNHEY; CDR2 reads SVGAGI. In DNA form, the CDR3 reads TGTGCCAGCAGTTACAGTCCGGGGGGACGGACTGAAGCTTTCTTT. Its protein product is CASSYSPGGRTEAFF.

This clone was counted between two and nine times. In DNA form, the CDR3 reads TGCGCCAGCAGCCAAGCTCGTCAGCCCCAGCATTTT. The encoded protein is CASSQARQPQHF. The J gene is TRBJ1-5, the V gene TRBV4-3; D uncertain. The length of the CDR3 is 12 residues. V was pared by 1 base and J by 6 bases, with 4 bases between. Germline loops: CDR1 LGHNA, CDR2 YSLEER.

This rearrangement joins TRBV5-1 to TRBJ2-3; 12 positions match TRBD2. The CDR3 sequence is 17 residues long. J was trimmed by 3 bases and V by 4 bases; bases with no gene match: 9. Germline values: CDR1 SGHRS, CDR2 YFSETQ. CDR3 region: CASSPGEGLAGTDTQYF. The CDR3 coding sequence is TGCGCCAGCAGCCCGGGTGAAGGACTAGCGGGAACAGATACGCAGTATTTT.

The CDR3: CASSRGTGNEQFF. CDR3 DNA sequence: TGTGCCAGCTCTCGCGGGACAGGGAATGAGCAGTTCTTC. The chain has TRBV18 and TRBJ2-1; TRBD1 aligns across 9 bases. Germline-derived CDR1 and CDR2 are KGHSH and LQKENI. The V and J ends lost 6 bases and 7 bases, in that order; junction bases with no gene match: 4. CDR3 length: 13 amino acids. Drawing the rest from reference TRBV18 and TRBJ2-1, the complete variable domain is NAGVMQNPRHLVRRRGQEARLRCSPMKGHSHVYWYRQLPEEGLKFMVYLQKENIIDESGMPKERFSAEFPKEGPSILRIQQVVRGDSAAYFCASSRGTGNEQFFGPGTRLTVL.

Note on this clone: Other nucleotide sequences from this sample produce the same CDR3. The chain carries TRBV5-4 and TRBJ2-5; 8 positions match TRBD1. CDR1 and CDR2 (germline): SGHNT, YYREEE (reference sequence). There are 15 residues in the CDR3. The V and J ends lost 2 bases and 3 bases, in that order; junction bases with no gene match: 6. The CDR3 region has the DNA TGTGCCAGCAGCTTACCCGGACAGGGAGAAGAGACCCAGTACTTC. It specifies CASSLPGQGEETQYF.

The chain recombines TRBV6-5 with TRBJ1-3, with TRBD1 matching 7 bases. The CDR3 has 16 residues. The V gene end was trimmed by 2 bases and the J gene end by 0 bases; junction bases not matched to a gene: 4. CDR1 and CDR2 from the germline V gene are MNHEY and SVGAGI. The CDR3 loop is CASSYRDRSSGNTIYF. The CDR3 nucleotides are TGTGCCAGCAGTTACCGGGACAGAAGCTCTGGAAACACCATATATTTT.